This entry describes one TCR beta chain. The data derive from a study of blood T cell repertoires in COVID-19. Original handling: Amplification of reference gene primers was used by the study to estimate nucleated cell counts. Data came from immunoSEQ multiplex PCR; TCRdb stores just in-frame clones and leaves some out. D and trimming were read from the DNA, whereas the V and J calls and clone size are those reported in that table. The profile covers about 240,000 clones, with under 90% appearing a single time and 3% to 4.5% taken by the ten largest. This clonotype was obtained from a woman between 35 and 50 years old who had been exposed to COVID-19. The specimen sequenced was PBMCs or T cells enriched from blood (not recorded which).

The CDR3 region is CASKRGDEKLFF. CDR3 DNA sequence: TGTGCCAGCAAGCGGGGGGATGAAAAACTGTTTTTT. The V call is TRBV27, the J call TRBJ1-4, with D maybe TRBD1 (5 bases). V was cut by 7 bases and J by 6 bases, with 9 bases left in between. Germline CDR1 reads MNHEY; CDR2 reads SMNVEV (reference sequence). This CDR3 has 12 residues.